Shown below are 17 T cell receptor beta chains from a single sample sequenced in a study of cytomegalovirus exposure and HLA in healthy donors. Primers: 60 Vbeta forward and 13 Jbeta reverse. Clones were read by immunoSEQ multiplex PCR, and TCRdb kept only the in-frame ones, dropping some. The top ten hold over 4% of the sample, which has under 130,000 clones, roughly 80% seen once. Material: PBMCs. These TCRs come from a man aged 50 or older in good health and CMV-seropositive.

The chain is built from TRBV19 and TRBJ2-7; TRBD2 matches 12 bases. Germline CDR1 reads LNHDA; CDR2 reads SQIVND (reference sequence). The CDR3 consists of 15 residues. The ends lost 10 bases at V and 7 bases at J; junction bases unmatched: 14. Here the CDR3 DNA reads TGTGCCACCGAACACCCGACTAGCGGGAGACGGGAGCAGTACTTC. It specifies CATEHPTSGRREQYF.

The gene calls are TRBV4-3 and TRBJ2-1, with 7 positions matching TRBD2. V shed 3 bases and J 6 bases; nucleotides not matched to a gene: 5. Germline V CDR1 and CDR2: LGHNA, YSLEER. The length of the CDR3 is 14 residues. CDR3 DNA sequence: TGCGCCAGCAGCCACGGCGGGAGAGGCAATGAGCAGTTCTTC. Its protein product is CASSHGGRGNEQFF.

The CDR3, as DNA: TGCGCCAGCAGCTTGGTGTCTAGCGGTTCCTACAATGAGCAGTTCTTC. Its translation: CASSLVSSGSYNEQFF. V and J are TRBV5-1 and TRBJ2-1; 7 bases agree with TRBD2. Germline V gives CDR1 SGHRS, CDR2 YFSETQ. The CDR3 is made up of 16 amino acids. The trim removed 0 bases at V and 1 base at J, leaving 4 bases unmatched.

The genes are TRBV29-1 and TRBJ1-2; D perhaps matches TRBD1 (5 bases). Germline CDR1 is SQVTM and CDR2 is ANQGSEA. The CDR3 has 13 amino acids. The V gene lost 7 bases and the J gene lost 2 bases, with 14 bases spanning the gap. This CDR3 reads CSAPAGGNYGYTF. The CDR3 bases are TGCAGCGCCCCAGCTGGGGGGAACTATGGCTACACCTTC.

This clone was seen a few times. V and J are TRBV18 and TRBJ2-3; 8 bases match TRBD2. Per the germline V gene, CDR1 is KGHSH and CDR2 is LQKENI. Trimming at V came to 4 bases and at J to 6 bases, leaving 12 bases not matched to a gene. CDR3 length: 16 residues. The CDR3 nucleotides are TGTGCCAGCTCACAGGGACTAGGGCTCAACCTGGATACGCAGTATTTT. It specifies CASSQGLGLNLDTQYF. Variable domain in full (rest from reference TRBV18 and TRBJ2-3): NAGVMQNPRHLVRRRGQEARLRCSPMKGHSHVYWYRQLPEEGLKFMVYLQKENIIDESGMPKERFSAEFPKEGPSILRIQQVVRGDSAAYFCASSQGLGLNLDTQYFGPGTRLTVL.

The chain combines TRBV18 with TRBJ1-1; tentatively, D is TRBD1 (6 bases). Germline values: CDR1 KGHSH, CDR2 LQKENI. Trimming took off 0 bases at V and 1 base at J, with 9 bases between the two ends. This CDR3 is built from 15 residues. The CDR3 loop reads CASSPPGGGNTEAFF. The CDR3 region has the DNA TGTGCCAGCTCACCACCGGGAGGGGGGAACACTGAAGCTTTCTTT. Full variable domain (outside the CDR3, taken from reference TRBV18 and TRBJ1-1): NAGVMQNPRHLVRRRGQEARLRCSPMKGHSHVYWYRQLPEEGLKFMVYLQKENIIDESGMPKERFSAEFPKEGPSILRIQQVVRGDSAAYFCASSPPGGGNTEAFFGQGTRLTVV.

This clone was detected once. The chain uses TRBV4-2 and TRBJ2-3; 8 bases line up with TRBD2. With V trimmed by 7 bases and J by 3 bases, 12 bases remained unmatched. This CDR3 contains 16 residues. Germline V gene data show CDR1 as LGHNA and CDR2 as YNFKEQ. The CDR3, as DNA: TGTGCCAGCATGCCCAGCGGGAGTATGGAAACAGATACGCAGTATTTT. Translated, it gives CASMPSGSMETDTQYF.

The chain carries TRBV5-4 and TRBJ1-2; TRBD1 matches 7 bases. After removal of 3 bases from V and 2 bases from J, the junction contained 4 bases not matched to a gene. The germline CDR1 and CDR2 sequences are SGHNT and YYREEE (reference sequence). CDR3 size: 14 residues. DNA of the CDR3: TGTGCCAGCAGCTGGACGACAGGGAACTATGGCTACACCTTC. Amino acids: CASSWTTGNYGYTF.

CDR3 residues: CASSSRDNGYTF. The CDR3 DNA reads TGTGCCAGCAGTTCCCGGGACAATGGCTACACCTTC. The chain is built from TRBV28 and TRBJ1-2, with a tentative D call TRBD1 (6 bases). V lost 4 bases and J 6 bases, leaving 9 bases between the germline ends. CDR3 length: 12 residues. The germline CDR1 and CDR2 sequences are MDHEN and SYDVKM.

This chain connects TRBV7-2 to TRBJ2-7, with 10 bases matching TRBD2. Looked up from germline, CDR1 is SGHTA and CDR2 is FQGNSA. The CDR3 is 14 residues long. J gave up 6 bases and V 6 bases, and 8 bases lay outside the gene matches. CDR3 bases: TGTGCCAGCAGAACTAGCGGGGCTGTTTTCGAGCAGTACTTC. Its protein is CASRTSGAVFEQYF.

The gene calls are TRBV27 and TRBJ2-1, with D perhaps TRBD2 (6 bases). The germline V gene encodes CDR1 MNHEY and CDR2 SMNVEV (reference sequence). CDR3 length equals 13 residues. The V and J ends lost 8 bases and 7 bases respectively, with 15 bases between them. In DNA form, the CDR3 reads TGTGCCAGCCATACGGGGAGGTGGAATGAGCAGTTCTTC. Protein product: CASHTGRWNEQFF.

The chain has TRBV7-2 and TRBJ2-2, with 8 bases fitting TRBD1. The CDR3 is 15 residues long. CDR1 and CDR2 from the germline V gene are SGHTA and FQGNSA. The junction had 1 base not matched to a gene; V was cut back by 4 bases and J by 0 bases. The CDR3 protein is CASSWGQANTGELFF. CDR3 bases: TGTGCCAGCAGCTGGGGACAGGCGAACACCGGGGAGCTGTTTTTT.

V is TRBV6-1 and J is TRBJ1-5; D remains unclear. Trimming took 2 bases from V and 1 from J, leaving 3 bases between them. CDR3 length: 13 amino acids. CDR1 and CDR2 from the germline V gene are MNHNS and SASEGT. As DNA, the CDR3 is TGTGCCAGCAGTGAACAAAGCAATCAGCCCCAGCATTTT. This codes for CASSEQSNQPQHF.

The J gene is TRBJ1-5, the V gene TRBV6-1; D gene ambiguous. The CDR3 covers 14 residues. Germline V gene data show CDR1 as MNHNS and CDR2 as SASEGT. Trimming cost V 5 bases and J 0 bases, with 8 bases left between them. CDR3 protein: CASSWLDSNQPQHF. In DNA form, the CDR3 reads TGTGCCAGCAGTTGGCTCGATAGCAATCAGCCCCAGCATTTT.

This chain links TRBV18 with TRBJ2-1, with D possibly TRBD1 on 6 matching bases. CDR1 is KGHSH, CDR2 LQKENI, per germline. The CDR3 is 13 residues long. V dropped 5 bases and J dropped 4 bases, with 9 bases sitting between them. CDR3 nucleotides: TGTGCCAGCTCAGCCACAGGGTACAATGAGCAGTTCTTC. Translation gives CASSATGYNEQFF.

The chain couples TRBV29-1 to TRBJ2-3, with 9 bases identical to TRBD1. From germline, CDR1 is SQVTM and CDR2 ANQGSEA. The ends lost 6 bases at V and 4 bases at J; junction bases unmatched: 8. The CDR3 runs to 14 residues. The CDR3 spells CSVVGTGQADTQYF. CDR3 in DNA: TGCAGCGTCGTCGGGACAGGGCAAGCAGATACGCAGTATTTT.

CDR3 nucleotide sequence: TGTGCCAGCTCGCCGCAGGCCTTTCAGAACGAGCAGTACTTC. Its translation: CASSPQAFQNEQYF. The chain employs TRBV6-1 and TRBJ2-7; D ambiguous. The germline CDR1 and CDR2 sequences are MNHNS and SASEGT. The CDR3 is 14 residues long. The V and J ends lost 8 bases and 5 bases respectively, with 19 bases between them.